Following are 18 T cell receptor beta chains from one sample sequenced in a study of T-cell memory formation after mild COVID-19 (dated by TCRdb to 2020 to 2022). The library relied on 5' RACE. Sequencing used an Illumina NovaSeq 6000. TCRdb reworked the public reads: Q25 trimming with fastp, MiXCR clone assembly, productive beta chains retained. Rows with a matching CDR3 protein are joined into one entry that keeps the most common DNA and genes. The sample yields a few hundred thousand distinct CDR3 sequences; around 8% were counted once. 22% of the sample comes from the top ten. Sequenced material: PBMCs or a T cell subset sorted from them (not recorded which). These receptors were taken from a man between 18 and 29 years old who had mild COVID-19 (a few samples of this study predate the infection). The sample titles of this study are shuffled in the database, so cell type and time point are left out; the donor was told from shared clones.

This clonotype came up a few times. The rearrangement uses TRBV4-2 and TRBJ2-1, with no clear D. Trimming removed 0 bases from V and 15 bases from J, with 15 bases in between. The CDR3 runs 13 residues. Germline V lookup: CDR1 LGHNA, CDR2 YNFKEQ. The CDR3 nucleotides are TGTGCCAGCAGCCAAGATGTAAGGGAATCGTGGTTCTTC. Translated: CASSQDVRESWFF.

This clonotype was counted ten times or more. This rearrangement joins TRBV6-5 to TRBJ2-5; 12 nucleotides agree with TRBD2. Trimming at V came to 2 bases and at J to 5 bases, leaving 3 bases not matched to a gene. This CDR3 contains 15 residues. The germline V gene encodes CDR1 MNHEY and CDR2 SVGAGI. This CDR3 is CASSYTSGGPETQYF. CDR3 DNA: TGTGCCAGCAGTTACACTAGCGGGGGGCCTGAGACCCAGTACTTC.

This clonotype was counted between two and nine times. The chain recombines TRBV5-1 with TRBJ1-2; no clear D gene. This CDR3 is 13 amino acids long. V gave up 4 bases and J gave up 4 bases, with 11 bases separating them. Germline V gives CDR1 SGHRS, CDR2 YFSETQ. The CDR3: CASSLVNGYGYTF. The CDR3 region has the DNA TGCGCCAGCAGCCTGGTAAATGGCTATGGCTACACCTTC.

The V gene is TRBV5-5, the J gene TRBJ1-5; a possible D gene is TRBD1 (5 bases). V was clipped by 0 bases and J by 0 bases, with 16 bases between them. The germline CDR1 and CDR2 sequences are SGHKS and YYEKEE (reference sequence). The CDR3 extends over 18 amino acids. Here the CDR3 DNA reads TGTGCCAGCAGCTTGGCGGGGCCAGGCTCGGTTAGCAATCAGCCCCAGCATTTT. It encodes CASSLAGPGSVSNQPQHF. Full variable domain (outside the CDR3, taken from reference TRBV5-5 and TRBJ1-5): DAGVTQSPTHLIKTRGQQVTLRCSPISGHKSVSWYQQVLGQGPQFIFQYYEKEERGRGNFPDRFSARQFPNYSSELNVNALLLGDSALYLCASSLAGPGSVSNQPQHFGDGTRLSIL.

This clonotype was seen ten or more times. This chain joins TRBV11-2 and TRBJ2-4; 9 bases are shared with TRBD1. The V gene's germline CDR1 is SGHAT and CDR2 FQNNGV. This CDR3 is built from 19 residues. With V trimmed by 1 base and J by 3 bases, 13 bases remained unmatched. CDR3 protein: CASSLAPGTGPIIKNIQYF. DNA of the CDR3: TGTGCCAGCAGCTTAGCCCCCGGGACAGGGCCCATAATCAAAAACATTCAGTACTTC.

This clonotype was recorded a few times. The chain has TRBV20-1 and TRBJ2-3; D might be TRBD2 (6 bases). Germline V gene lookup returns CDR1 DFQATT and CDR2 SNEGSKA (reference sequence). The V gene lost 3 bases and the J gene lost 4 bases, with 8 bases spanning the gap. The CDR3 is 12 residues long. This CDR3 is CSARWEADTQYF. DNA of the CDR3: TGCAGTGCTAGGTGGGAGGCAGATACGCAGTATTTT.

This clonotype appeared a few times. This chain links TRBV5-1 with TRBJ2-2; D call uncertain. The CDR3 loop spans 16 amino acids. Germline CDR1 is SGHRS and CDR2 is YFSETQ. Trimming stripped 0 bases from V and 2 bases from J, with 11 bases between. CDR3 in DNA: TGCGCCAGCAGCTTGGGGCGGCTACATAACACCGGGGAGCTGTTTTTT. This gives the protein CASSLGRLHNTGELFF.

The chain couples TRBV7-9 to TRBJ1-6; 9 bases fit TRBD1. The V segment lost 2 bases and the J segment 9 bases; nucleotides outside the gene matches: 2. This CDR3 is built from 14 residues. Germline V lookup: CDR1 SEHNR, CDR2 FQNEAQ (reference sequence). CDR3 nucleotides: TGTGCCAGCAGCTTAATGACAGGGGGTTCACCCCTCCACTTT. Translated: CASSLMTGGSPLHF. The variable domain in full, completed from reference TRBV7-9 and TRBJ1-6, reads DTGVSQNPRHKITKRGQNVTFRCDPISEHNRLYWYRQTLGQGPEFLTYFQNEAQLEKSRLLSDRFSAERPKGSFSTLEIQRTEQGDSAMYLCASSLMTGGSPLHFGNGTRLTVT.

This clonotype was counted a few times. The chain employs TRBV6-6 and TRBJ2-1; D is uncertain. The CDR3 sequence is 14 residues long. CDR1 MNHNY and CDR2 SVGAGI come from the germline V gene (reference sequence). V was cut by 4 bases and J by 6 bases, with 13 bases left in between. The CDR3 DNA is TGTGCCAGCAGTTCCTCATCCTTGGGCAATGAGCAGTTCTTC. Protein product: CASSSSSLGNEQFF.

This clonotype has more than one count but fewer than ten. The chain links TRBV7-3 to TRBJ2-1; no clear D gene. This CDR3 region has 14 residues. Germline CDR1 is SGHTA and CDR2 is FQGTGA. Between the trimmed V and J ends, which lost 3 bases and 3 bases, there was a span of 9 bases. CDR3 DNA sequence: TGTGCCAGCAGCTTCGAGCCTAGCTACAATGAGCAGTTCTTC. Its protein is CASSFEPSYNEQFF.

This clonotype was recorded only once. The chain couples TRBV18 to TRBJ2-2; D uncertain. Between the trimmed V and J ends, which lost 10 bases and 2 bases, there was a span of 8 bases. Looked up from germline, CDR1 is KGHSH and CDR2 is LQKENI. This CDR3 region has 12 residues. CDR3 nucleotide sequence: TGTGCCACCGCCCGAAACACCGGGGAGCTGTTTTTT. Its translation: CATARNTGELFF.

This clonotype was found a few times. The chain joins TRBV7-6 to TRBJ2-2; 12 bases match TRBD1. The germline V gene has CDR1 SGHVS and CDR2 FNYEAQ. The J segment lost 4 bases and the V segment lost 5 bases, leaving 14 bases of the junction unmatched. This CDR3 has 19 amino acids. CDR3 DNA: TGTGCCAGCAGCACAACCGGGACAGGGGGCCTGCCGGTCACCGGGGAGCTGTTTTTT. This encodes CASSTTGTGGLPVTGELFF.

This clonotype was observed a few times. The rearrangement links TRBV4-3 to TRBJ2-5; the D is unclear. CDR1 is LGHNA, CDR2 YSLEER, per germline. The CDR3 is made up of 13 amino acids. V shed 9 bases and J shed 5 bases, with 16 bases lying between them. The CDR3 is CARWPPGFETQYF. The CDR3 coding sequence is TGCGCCAGATGGCCCCCGGGTTTTGAGACCCAGTACTTC.

At least ten counts were recorded for this clonotype. J is TRBJ2-3 and V is TRBV7-3; a possible D gene is TRBD2 (6 bases). The V gene's germline CDR1 is SGHTA and CDR2 FQGTGA. CDR3 length: 14 amino acids. V lost 1 base and J 1 base, leaving 6 bases between the germline ends. The DNA for the CDR3 is TGTGCCAGCAGCTTAAGCGGGGGCACAGATACGCAGTATTTT. It is translated as CASSLSGGTDTQYF.

A few counts support this clonotype. This chain joins TRBV28 and TRBJ2-5, with D maybe TRBD1 (5 bases). Germline CDR1 and CDR2: MDHEN and SYDVKM. The CDR3 loop spans 15 amino acids. The V gene lost 3 bases and the J gene lost 2 bases, with 13 bases spanning the gap. CDR3 sequence reads: CASSLFAGRQETQYF. CDR3 sequence (DNA): TGTGCCAGCAGTTTGTTTGCAGGGCGACAAGAGACCCAGTACTTC. The variable domain in full, completed from reference TRBV28 and TRBJ2-5, reads DVKVTQSSRYLVKRTGEKVFLECVQDMDHENMFWYRQDPGLGLRLIYFSYDVKMKEKGDIPEGYSVSREKKERFSLILESASTNQTSMYLCASSLFAGRQETQYFGPGTRLLVL.

This chain uses TRBV6-6 with TRBJ1-1; maybe TRBD1 (5 bases). The V gene lost 2 bases and the J gene lost 10 bases, with 14 bases spanning the gap. Per germline, CDR1 MNHNY and CDR2 SVGAGI (reference sequence). This CDR3 has 13 residues. The CDR3 is CASSYPTGRGAFF. CDR3 coding DNA: TGTGCCAGCAGTTACCCGACCGGGAGGGGAGCTTTCTTT.

This sequence joins TRBV5-5 and TRBJ1-2; D not certain. The CDR3 spans 15 residues. V lost 3 bases and J 0 bases, leaving 12 bases between the germline ends. The germline CDR1 and CDR2 sequences are SGHKS and YYEKEE (reference sequence). The CDR3 DNA reads as TGTGCCAGCAGCTCGGTGGGCAGAGCTAACTATGGCTACACCTTC. It translates to CASSSVGRANYGYTF.

This clonotype was detected ten times or more. This chain uses TRBV7-9 with TRBJ1-1; D uncertain. Germline CDR1 reads SEHNR; CDR2 reads FQNEAQ (reference sequence). The CDR3 contains 14 residues. Trimming took 5 bases from V and 6 from J, leaving 16 bases between them. CDR3 in amino acids: CASSASVGIAEAFF. DNA for the CDR3: TGTGCCAGCAGCGCCTCTGTGGGGATCGCTGAAGCTTTCTTT.